This T cell receptor (beta chain) was obtained from a study of blood T cell repertoires in COVID-19 (TCRdb year 2020). General notes on the study: Samples covering the acute and convalescent phases of COVID-19 were provided by collaborators in the United States, Italy and Spain. The repertoires were released in a freely available public database intended as a resource for research on the immune response to SARS-CoV-2. Where available, HLA class I and class II types were taken from metadata supplied by the sample provider and were not determined by assay-based typing. Subjects who had been exposed to COVID-19, were actively infected with it, or had recovered from it provided the deeply sampled blood TCRbeta repertoires that made up the dataset. Sample metadata almost always included a de-identified subject ID, COVID-19 status, age in years and sex. The material from the prospective study consisted of cDNA or gDNA derived from T cells, B-cell-depleted T cells, or PBMCs. Samples came from the ongoing ImmuneRACE study (first 160 participants) plus 1,254 subjects from 6 global collaborators. Overall study outcomes, separate from this receptor: How much clinical and demographic metadata was included differed by source and by participant, and the metadata was provided uncurated.

The CDR3 covers 10 residues, taking in both the cysteine and the phenylalanine. The entry retains the CDR3 DNA only, 30 bases that are in frame from base 1. V sheds 3 bases and J sheds 11 bases, leaving 7 bases between their ends. Based on the germline V gene (reference sequence), the CDR1 and CDR2 sequences are SEHNR and FQNEAQ. Concerning this clone: Its specific antigen is unknown. No quality values exist for individual bases; no much larger clone is one base distant.

The immunoSEQ Assay, a bias-controlled multiplex PCR, was used to amplify TCRbeta CDR3 regions from genomic DNA. The original pipeline was this. The number of nucleated cells in each sample was estimated from the amplification of reference gene primers within the assay. To quantify the absolute abundance of each unique TCRbeta CDR3 rearrangement, sequence reads were collapsed and filtered. For each sample, productive Simpson clonality was calculated as the square root of Simpson's diversity index over productive rearrangements. Not all clones reach the TCRdb copy of this immuneACCESS table, which keeps in-frame sequences only. Checked studies attribute under half of the gap to unresolved V genes and leave the rest unexplained. From that table come the V and J calls and clone size; the DNA was used to work out D and trimming. The sample yields roughly 360,000 clones; about 87% were counted once. In total, the top ten clones hold approximately 1.2% of the sample.

Enrolling through a virtual design, the prospective study's participants ranged in age from about 18 to 89 years and lived across roughly 23 United States geographic areas. In the prospective study, participants were assigned to cohorts based on the clinical history participants reported in a screening survey and a study questionnaire. For ImmuneRACE Cohort 3, a participant was defined as recovered based on two consecutive negative NP/OP PCR tests, clearance by a healthcare professional, or resolution of symptoms. In the prospective study, whole blood, serum and a nasopharyngeal or oropharyngeal swab were collected from each participant by mobile phlebotomists. Additional blood draws and questionnaires over an approximately two-month period could optionally be provided by prospective study participants. Prospective study blood samples were shipped either frozen or at room temperature before DNA extraction.

Sequenced sample: PBMCs or T cells enriched from blood (not recorded which). The receptor's source is a man aged 25-40 years who had recovered from COVID-19. The V and J segments used are TRBV7-9 and TRBJ1-1; the D gene cannot be named for sure. The nucleotide sequence reads as follows: TGTGCCAGCAGCTTTCCCAGGGCTTTCTTT. Its coded protein is CASSFPRAFF.